This T cell receptor (beta chain) was found in a study of blood T cell repertoires in COVID-19. This CDR3 has 14 residues. Germline V CDR1 and CDR2: SNHLY, FYNNEI. With 5 bases clipped from V and 7 bases from J, the junction kept 5 bases outside the gene matches. The repertoire was sequenced with immunoSEQ multiplex PCR; TCRdb's copy has only in-frame clones and lacks some. This sample has hundreds of thousands of clones, with around nine tenths found just once. This clonotype was sampled from a woman aged 25-40 years with COVID-19, enrolled during active disease. Sequencing was done on a sample of peripheral blood. The chain employs TRBV2 and TRBJ2-6; TRBD1 matches at 7 bases. This CDR3 reads CASSYTGDANVLTF. CDR3 in DNA: TGTGCCAGCAGTTATACAGGGGATGCCAACGTCCTGACTTTC.